A single sample gave rise to the 27 T cell receptor beta chains below, sequenced in a study of metastatic and nonmetastatic thyroid tumors. All patients reached thyroid surgery having received no treatment beforehand. TCRdb reprocessed the PCR reads via MiXCR. This sample yields 24,000 or so clones, of which approximately 22% are seen a single time; about 12% belongs to the top ten. The sequenced sample was tumor tissue. Receptor source: a female donor with papillary thyroid cancer or a benign thyroid nodule (not recorded which). Some clones in this sample may be carry-over from other donors' samples.

Ten or more counts support this clone. The sample holds other DNA sequences that translate to the same CDR3. The chain is built from TRBV24-1 and TRBJ2-3, with 9 bases that match TRBD1. Per germline, CDR1 KGHDR and CDR2 SFDVKD. The CDR3 is made up of 18 amino acids. J lost 4 bases, V lost 0 bases, and 10 bases had no gene match. The CDR3 is CATSDLGTGSVFADTQYF. CDR3 in DNA: TGTGCCACCAGTGATTTGGGGACAGGGTCCGTGTTTGCAGATACGCAGTATTTT.

J is TRBJ2-7 and V is TRBV3-1; no firm D call. The germline V gene encodes CDR1 LGHDT and CDR2 YNNKEL (reference sequence). The V gene lost 1 base and the J gene lost 2 bases, with 6 bases spanning the gap. This CDR3 spans 13 amino acids. The CDR3 nucleotides read TGTGCCAGCAGCCAAGGGTGGGCCTACGAGCAGTACTTC. Residues: CASSQGWAYEQYF.

The chain links TRBV20-1 to TRBJ2-7; 7 bases line up with TRBD1. This CDR3 is 14 amino acids long. Germline CDR1 and CDR2: DFQATT and SNEGSKA (reference sequence). V lost 2 bases, J lost 4 bases, and 8 bases stayed unmatched. CDR3 sequence: CSARTGASLYEQYF. CDR3 bases: TGCAGTGCTAGAACAGGGGCCTCCCTTTACGAGCAGTACTTC.

The V and J genes are TRBV20-1 and TRBJ2-7; possible D gene TRBD2, 7 bases. Trimming shortened V by 5 bases and J by 2 bases, and 16 bases separated the two germline ends. Germline V gene data show CDR1 as DFQATT and CDR2 as SNEGSKA (reference sequence). The CDR3 runs to 14 residues. The DNA for the CDR3 is TGCAGTGCTCCTCGGGGGGCCGCTCCCTACGAGCAGTACTTC. Protein product: CSAPRGAAPYEQYF.

This rearrangement joins TRBV13 to TRBJ1-4, with TRBD1 matching over 7 bases. From germline, CDR1 is PRHDT and CDR2 FYEKMQ (reference sequence). V lost 8 bases to trimming and J lost 6 bases; unmatched junction nucleotides: 12. The CDR3 contains 15 residues. The CDR3 DNA sequence: TGTGCCAGCGCCGGTGAGCCAACAGGGGATGAAAAACTGTTTTTT. Residues: CASAGEPTGDEKLFF.

As regards this clone: A much more abundant neighbour one base away suggests this may be a read error. At the DNA level, this CDR3 is encoded by other sequences in the same sample as well. V and J are TRBV14 and TRBJ1-1, with a tentative D call TRBD1 (5 bases). The CDR3 is 13 amino acids. Between the trimmed V and J ends, which lost 0 bases and 14 bases, there was a span of 16 bases. Germline V lookup: CDR1 SGHDN, CDR2 FVKESK. CDR3 DNA: TGTGCCAGCAGCCAAGATCTGGAAGGGGTAGCCTTCTTT. Protein product: CASSQDLEGVAFF.

This clone has only a few counts. The chain has TRBV7-6 and TRBJ2-2; D not certain. Trimming took off 6 bases at V and 2 bases at J, with 4 bases between the two ends. Germline V gene data show CDR1 as SGHVS and CDR2 as FNYEAQ. This CDR3 region has 12 residues. The CDR3 is CASRDNTGELFF. DNA for the CDR3: TGTGCCAGCAGAGACAACACCGGGGAGCTGTTTTTT.

The chain links TRBV9 to TRBJ2-3; 9 positions match TRBD2. V shed 2 bases, J shed 5 bases, and the junction held 6 bases outside the gene matches. The CDR3 spans 15 residues. Germline V gene data show CDR1 as SGDLS and CDR2 as YYNGEE. CDR3 loop: CASSVSGSIGDTQYF. In nucleotides, the CDR3 is TGTGCCAGCAGCGTTAGCGGGAGTATAGGAGATACGCAGTATTTT.

The chain combines TRBV20-1 with TRBJ2-2; 9 bases align to TRBD2. Germline lookup yields CDR1 DFQATT and CDR2 SNEGSKA (reference sequence). V lost 7 bases and J lost 3; bases outside the gene matches: 15. The CDR3 runs to 17 residues. This CDR3 reads CSVKRLADDFDTGELFF. Here the CDR3 DNA reads TGCAGTGTCAAGAGACTAGCGGATGACTTTGACACCGGGGAGCTGTTTTTT.

This chain links TRBV5-1 with TRBJ1-6; TRBD1 might be the D (5 bases). Germline loops: CDR1 SGHRS, CDR2 YFSETQ. Trimming stripped 0 bases from V and 5 bases from J, with 12 bases between. The CDR3 covers 16 residues. The CDR3 loop is CASSLAGQGDNSPLHF. For the CDR3, the DNA is TGCGCCAGCAGCTTGGCCGGGCAGGGAGATAATTCACCCCTCCACTTT.

V is TRBV12-3 or TRBV12-4 and J is TRBJ2-6; TRBD2 matches at 12 bases. V shed 5 bases and J 1 base; nucleotides not matched to a gene: 6. This CDR3 is built from 18 residues. CDR3 protein: CASSPGLAGTSGANVLTF. The CDR3 DNA reads TGTGCCAGCAGTCCCGGACTAGCGGGAACTTCTGGGGCCAACGTCCTGACTTTC.

This clone was observed many times. The chain has TRBV24-1 and TRBJ2-1; D possibly corresponds to TRBD2 (5 bases). This CDR3 has 18 amino acids. Germline-derived CDR1 and CDR2 are KGHDR and SFDVKD. Trimming cost V 6 bases and J 4 bases, with 24 bases left between them. The CDR3 DNA follows: TGTGCCACCAGTACATCGCGGGCGGGCTCCCCGATATACAATGAGCAGTTCTTC. Protein: CATSTSRAGSPIYNEQFF.

This clone has more than one count but fewer than ten. The gene calls are TRBV6-1 and TRBJ1-5, with 7 bases that match TRBD1. The length of the CDR3 is 14 residues. The junction had 5 bases not matched to a gene; V was cut back by 6 bases and J by 3 bases. The germline V gene has CDR1 MNHNS and CDR2 SASEGT. The CDR3 nucleotides read TGTGCCAGCAGCCCGACAGGGCACAATCAGCCCCAGCATTTT. The encoded protein is CASSPTGHNQPQHF.

V and J are TRBV4-1 and TRBJ2-1; D is unclear. The CDR3 totals 14 residues. Trimming removed 4 bases from V and 7 bases from J, with 14 bases in between. CDR1 is MGHRA and CDR2 is YSYEKL in the germline V gene. The CDR3 nucleotides are TGCGCCAGCAGCCGGGTGGGGTTAAGGAATGAGCAGTTCTTC. This codes for CASSRVGLRNEQFF.

This clone was seen more than once but under ten times. The CDR3 is CASSETGKAKNIQYF. For the CDR3, the DNA is TGTGCCAGCAGTGAAACAGGCAAAGCCAAAAACATTCAGTACTTC. The chain carries TRBV6-1 and TRBJ2-4, with a possible D match to TRBD1 (5 bases). The germline V and J ends were trimmed by 2 bases and 0 bases, with 8 bases remaining between them. Germline V lookup: CDR1 MNHNS, CDR2 SASEGT. CDR3 length: 15 amino acids.

This clone was observed at least ten times. The rearrangement uses TRBV7-9 and TRBJ1-1; perhaps TRBD1 as D (5 bases). Looked up from germline, CDR1 is SEHNR and CDR2 is FQNEAQ (reference sequence). Trimming shortened V by 5 bases and J by 11 bases, and 18 bases separated the two germline ends. The CDR3 has 13 residues. The CDR3 coding sequence is TGTGCCAGCAGCCCCTTATCCGAGGGGCGGGCTTTCTTT. Translated, it gives CASSPLSEGRAFF.

The chain couples TRBV10-1 to TRBJ2-3; 10 bases agree with TRBD2. Germline CDR1 and CDR2: WNHNN and SYGVQD (reference sequence). V lost 3 bases to trimming and J lost 4 bases; unmatched junction nucleotides: 7. The CDR3 has 16 residues. The CDR3 DNA sequence: TGCGCCAGCAGTGACGCGAGGGGACTAGCGTCAGATACGCAGTATTTT. As protein: CASSDARGLASDTQYF.

This clone was picked up a small number of times. The V call is TRBV24-1, the J call TRBJ2-2; either TRBD1 or TRBD2 may fit D (5 bases each). The germline V gene has CDR1 KGHDR and CDR2 SFDVKD. This CDR3 spans 16 amino acids. V was trimmed by 5 bases and J by 3 bases, leaving 15 bases between them. CDR3 bases: TGTGCCACCAGTGTGGCAGGGAGTCGTTACACCGGGGAGCTGTTTTTT. Protein: CATSVAGSRYTGELFF.

This clone appeared a few times. The chain carries TRBV19 and TRBJ2-2; 9 nucleotides line up with TRBD1. The junction had 11 bases not matched to a gene; V was cut back by 10 bases and J by 5 bases. CDR1 LNHDA and CDR2 SQIVND come from the germline V gene (reference sequence). CDR3 length: 15 amino acids. The CDR3 DNA sequence: TGTGCCACCATGACCCGACAGGGGGGAACCGGGGAGCTGTTTTTT. Translation gives CATMTRQGGTGELFF.

The sample holds a few counts of this clone. The chain joins TRBV6-1 to TRBJ2-1; the D gene is possibly TRBD2 (5 bases). The germline CDR1 and CDR2 sequences are MNHNS and SASEGT. The V end lost 7 bases, the J end lost 6 bases, and 13 bases lay between the germline ends. This CDR3 is 13 amino acids long. The CDR3 sequence: CASTWTPGNEQFF. The CDR3 coding sequence is TGTGCCAGCACCTGGACTCCCGGCAATGAGCAGTTCTTC.

This clone is medium-sized in the sample. V usage is TRBV2 and J usage is TRBJ2-7; 7 positions agree with TRBD1. The CDR3 is 13 amino acids. V lost 7 bases, J lost 4 bases, and 7 bases stayed unmatched. Germline values: CDR1 SNHLY, CDR2 FYNNEI. CDR3 region: CASNRDSYYEQYF. The CDR3 bases are TGTGCCAGCAATCGGGACAGCTATTACGAGCAGTACTTC.

This clone has more than one count but fewer than ten. The chain is built from TRBV15 and TRBJ2-2, with TRBD1 identical over 9 bases. Per the germline V gene, CDR1 is LNHNV and CDR2 is YYDKDF (reference sequence). This CDR3 is 16 amino acids long. V was clipped by 6 bases and J by 1 base; unmatched bases: 6. The CDR3 is CATRNPGQGNTGELFF. CDR3 sequence (DNA): TGTGCCACCAGGAACCCGGGACAGGGGAACACCGGGGAGCTGTTTTTT.

This clone was counted ten times or more. V usage is TRBV24-1 and J usage is TRBJ1-2; tentative D call: TRBD1 (5 bases). Trimming pared 4 bases from V and 0 bases from J, leaving 11 bases between. Germline CDR1 and CDR2: KGHDR and SFDVKD. The length of the CDR3 is 15 residues. The CDR3 loop reads CATSETGHPNYGYTF. The CDR3 DNA follows: TGTGCCACCAGTGAAACAGGCCATCCTAACTATGGCTACACCTTC.

This clone was observed once. The CDR3 DNA is TGTGCCAGCTCTATTCAGACTCTCACCGGGGAGCTGTTTTTT. Protein: CASSIQTLTGELFF. This chain joins TRBV18 and TRBJ2-2; D unclear. The CDR3 has 14 amino acids. The V gene lost 6 bases and the J gene lost 4 bases, with 12 bases spanning the gap. Germline loops: CDR1 KGHSH, CDR2 LQKENI.

This clone was found many times. The chain links TRBV30 to TRBJ1-1, with 7 nucleotides matching TRBD1. Germline V gives CDR1 GTSNPN, CDR2 SVGIG (reference sequence). The junction had 3 bases not matched to a gene; V was cut back by 4 bases and J by 4 bases. This CDR3 contains 12 residues. The CDR3 loop is CAWTRGVTEAFF. Here the CDR3 DNA reads TGTGCCTGGACCAGGGGGGTCACTGAAGCTTTCTTT.

This clone has a handful of counts. The V call is TRBV24-1, the J call TRBJ2-7; no clear D gene. The V end lost 3 bases, the J end lost 2 bases, and 10 bases lay between the germline ends. Germline-derived CDR1 and CDR2 are KGHDR and SFDVKD. The CDR3 totals 14 residues. CDR3 bases: TGTGCCACCAGTGATCTAGACAACCCCTACGAGCAGTACTTC. Amino acid sequence: CATSDLDNPYEQYF.

This clone is a singleton in its sample. The chain carries TRBV9 and TRBJ2-3; 11 bases agree with TRBD2. Germline loops: CDR1 SGDLS, CDR2 YYNGEE. The J segment lost 0 bases and the V segment lost 4 bases, leaving 4 bases of the junction unmatched. The CDR3 is 16 residues long. This CDR3 is CASSPLAGGSTDTQYF. The CDR3 bases are TGTGCCAGCAGCCCCCTAGCGGGAGGAAGCACAGATACGCAGTATTTT.